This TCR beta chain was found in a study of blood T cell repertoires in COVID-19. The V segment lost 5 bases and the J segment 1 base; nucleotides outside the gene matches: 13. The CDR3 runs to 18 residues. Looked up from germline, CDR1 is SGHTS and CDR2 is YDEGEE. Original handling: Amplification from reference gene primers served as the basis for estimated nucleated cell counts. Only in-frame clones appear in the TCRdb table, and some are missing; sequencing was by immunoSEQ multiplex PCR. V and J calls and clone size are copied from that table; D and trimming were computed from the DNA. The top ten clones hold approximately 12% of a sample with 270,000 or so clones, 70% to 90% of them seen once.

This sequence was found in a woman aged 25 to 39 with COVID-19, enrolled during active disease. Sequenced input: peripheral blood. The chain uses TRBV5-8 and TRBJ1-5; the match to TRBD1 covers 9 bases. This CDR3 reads CASSTGTGNFRSNQPQHF. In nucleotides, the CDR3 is TGTGCCAGCAGTACCGGGACAGGGAACTTTCGGAGCAATCAGCCCCAGCATTTT.